Below are 26 T cell receptor beta chains sequenced from a single sample in a study of shared clonotypes between healthy human individuals. The data were produced by immunoSEQ multiplex PCR, yet TCRdb's version contains in-frame clones alone and is incomplete. The table records over a million clones, 70% to 80% of them present only once. Input material: memory CD4+ T cells from PBMCs. Subset noted: CD45RA-negative fraction. The receptor set was obtained from a man younger than 35 in good health. Some clones in this sample may be carry-over from other donors' samples.

The rearrangement joins TRBV30 to TRBJ1-2; TRBD1 might be the D (5 bases). V was trimmed by 1 base and J by 6 bases, leaving 18 bases between them. The CDR3 extends over 15 amino acids. Looked up from germline, CDR1 is GTSNPN and CDR2 is SVGIG (reference sequence). CDR3 sequence reads: CAWSDVQAGTHGYTF. The CDR3 DNA sequence: TGTGCCTGGAGTGACGTACAAGCAGGGACGCATGGCTACACCTTC.

V is TRBV4-3 and J is TRBJ2-1, with unresolved D. This CDR3 contains 14 residues. Germline V CDR1 and CDR2: LGHNA, YSLEER. V was trimmed by 0 bases and J by 12 bases, leaving 15 bases between them. CDR3 sequence (DNA): TGCGCCAGCAGCCAAGAACGTATCCGTAACTGGCAGTTCTTC. It yields the protein CASSQERIRNWQFF.

The sample holds one count of this clone. Other DNA sequences in the sample encode the same CDR3. The chain has TRBV2 and TRBJ1-2; D gene uncertain. The CDR3 sequence is 11 residues long. The germline V gene encodes CDR1 SNHLY and CDR2 FYNNEI. V shed 7 bases and J shed 2 bases, with 5 bases lying between them. CDR3 nucleotides: TGTGCCAGCACTTCAAACTATGGCTACACCTTC. Its translation: CASTSNYGYTF.

This rearrangement joins TRBV18 to TRBJ1-1, with a possible D match to TRBD1 (6 bases). The V end was cut by 6 bases, the J end by 7 bases, with 15 bases between. Germline-derived CDR1 and CDR2 are KGHSH and LQKENI. The CDR3 loop spans 13 amino acids. CDR3 sequence reads: CASSPTTGDEAFF. The CDR3 nucleotides read TGTGCCAGCTCCCCGACGACAGGAGATGAAGCTTTCTTT.

This clone has a handful of counts. A much larger clone differs from this one at a single base, so this may be a read error. Other DNA sequences in this specimen translate into the identical CDR3. This chain connects TRBV7-2 to TRBJ2-5; the D is unclear. Trimming removed 4 bases at V and 2 bases at J, with 2 bases between. In germline, CDR1 is SGHTA, CDR2 FQGNSA. CDR3 length: 11 amino acids. The CDR3 sequence is CASSSQETQYF. The CDR3 nucleotides read TGTGCCAGCAGCTCACAAGAGACCCAGTACTTC.

The rearrangement uses TRBV28 and TRBJ2-1; 10 nucleotides agree with TRBD2. Per the germline V gene, CDR1 is MDHEN and CDR2 is SYDVKM. V trimming: 8 bases; J trimming: 9 bases; junction bases outside the gene matches: 7. The CDR3 spans 13 residues. The CDR3 DNA reads TGTGCCAGCTACACCGGGACTAGCGCTGAGCAGTTCTTC. This encodes CASYTGTSAEQFF.

Details on this clone: A far bigger clonotype differs at one base, so this is likely a read error. The chain recombines TRBV5-1 with TRBJ2-7; 9 bases are shared with TRBD2. The CDR3 sequence is 15 residues long. Germline V lookup: CDR1 SGHRS, CDR2 YFSETQ. As DNA, the CDR3 is TGCGCCAGCAGCTATAAGCTAGCGGGAAATGATGAGCAGCACTTC. It encodes CASSYKLAGNDEQHF.

The chain links TRBV19 to TRBJ1-2; D ambiguous. From germline, CDR1 is LNHDA and CDR2 SQIVND (reference sequence). The CDR3 totals 14 residues. Trimming shortened V by 1 base and J by 2 bases, and 8 bases separated the two germline ends. The CDR3 DNA reads as TGTGCCAGTAGTATAGGGTCAGGAAACTATGGCTACACCTTC. Translated: CASSIGSGNYGYTF.

The chain recombines TRBV4-2 with TRBJ2-3, with a weak D call TRBD1 (8 bases). The CDR3 consists of 16 residues. Trimming pared 4 bases from V and 4 bases from J, leaving 18 bases between. CDR1 and CDR2 (germline): LGHNA, YNFKEQ. CDR3 region: CASSRHPTGGADTQYF. The CDR3 DNA reads TGTGCCAGCAGCCGACATCCTACAGGGGGGGCAGATACGCAGTATTTT.

The chain joins TRBV2 to TRBJ1-1, with unresolved D. V was cut by 2 bases and J by 4 bases, with 8 bases left in between. Germline values: CDR1 SNHLY, CDR2 FYNNEI. The CDR3 sequence is 13 residues long. CDR3 in amino acids: CASSEQAGTEAFF. DNA for the CDR3: TGTGCCAGCAGTGAACAGGCCGGCACTGAAGCTTTCTTT.

The chain couples TRBV20-1 to TRBJ2-7; D unclear. Germline-derived CDR1 and CDR2 are DFQATT and SNEGSKA (reference sequence). V shed 6 bases and J shed 6 bases, with 9 bases lying between them. The length of the CDR3 is 10 residues. CDR3 nucleotides: TGCAGTGCCCCAGCCGGCGAGCAGTACTTC. Translating gives CSAPAGEQYF.

The chain employs TRBV10-1 and TRBJ2-7; 10 bases match TRBD2. The V and J ends lost 5 bases and 2 bases, in that order; junction bases with no gene match: 6. This CDR3 region has 15 residues. CDR1 and CDR2 from the germline V gene are WNHNN and SYGVQD (reference sequence). CDR3 sequence reads: CASSLAGERTYEQYF. The CDR3 region has the DNA TGCGCCAGCAGTCTAGCGGGAGAGAGGACCTACGAGCAGTACTTC.

The J gene is TRBJ1-2, the V gene TRBV5-6; no firm D call. Germline V gene lookup returns CDR1 SGHDT and CDR2 YYEEEE. Trimming left V 6 bases short and J 4 bases short, with 19 bases between. This CDR3 is built from 15 residues. CDR3 sequence (DNA): TGTGCCAGCAATTACCTCACTGGGAGGTCCTATGGCTACACCTTC. It specifies CASNYLTGRSYGYTF.

The table lists this clone with a few counts. CDR3: CSASFGGEAFF. Written as DNA, the CDR3 is TGCAGTGCTAGTTTCGGGGGCGAAGCTTTCTTT. The rearrangement joins TRBV20-1 to TRBJ1-1; possible D gene TRBD1, 6 bases. Trimming pared 3 bases from V and 8 bases from J, leaving 10 bases between. The CDR3 contains 11 residues. Germline values: CDR1 DFQATT, CDR2 SNEGSKA (reference sequence).

The chain carries TRBV5-4 and TRBJ1-1, with D maybe TRBD1 (5 bases). Germline assignment: CDR1 SGHNT and CDR2 YYREEE (reference sequence). The CDR3 consists of 13 residues. Trimming took 2 bases from V and 8 from J, leaving 13 bases between them. In DNA, the CDR3 is TGTGCCAGCAGCTTAGTTTTAGGGGAGGAAGCTTTCTTT. This translates into CASSLVLGEEAFF.

This chain links TRBV30 with TRBJ2-3; D is perhaps TRBD1 or TRBD2 (5 bases each). This CDR3 is built from 15 residues. Germline V CDR1 and CDR2: GTSNPN, SVGIG (reference sequence). V lost 0 bases, J lost 6 bases, and 16 bases lay in between. CDR3 nucleotide sequence: TGTGCCTGGAGTGTCGGGACCCCCCGACAGGATACGCAGTATTTT. Protein sequence: CAWSVGTPRQDTQYF.

The chain joins TRBV6-5 to TRBJ2-3; 9 nucleotides match TRBD1. This CDR3 spans 16 amino acids. Germline V gives CDR1 MNHEY, CDR2 SVGAGI. V trimming: 1 base; J trimming: 3 bases; junction bases outside the gene matches: 5. CDR3 sequence (DNA): TGTGCCAGCAGTTACTTAGCCGGGACAGGGACAGATACGCAGTATTTT. This codes for CASSYLAGTGTDTQYF.

J is TRBJ1-2 and V is TRBV6-6, with 7 bases matching TRBD1. Germline assignment: CDR1 MNHNY and CDR2 SVGAGI (reference sequence). Trimming at V came to 0 bases and at J to 5 bases, leaving 9 bases not matched to a gene. The CDR3 is 16 amino acids. CDR3 sequence reads: CASSYSIEGAPYGYTF. Here the CDR3 DNA reads TGTGCCAGCAGTTACTCGATCGAGGGGGCGCCGTATGGCTACACCTTC.

The rearrangement joins TRBV10-3 to TRBJ1-2; no firm D call. Looked up from germline, CDR1 is ENHRY and CDR2 is SYGVKD. The CDR3 runs to 15 residues. Trimming removed 6 bases from V and 0 bases from J, with 14 bases in between. The CDR3: CAISLQQTTNYGYTF. The DNA of the CDR3 is TGTGCCATCAGCCTGCAACAGACTACTAACTATGGCTACACCTTC.

About this clone: The junction departs from the called germline gene at one end, perhaps through a read error. This chain uses TRBV6-5 with TRBJ2-2; TRBD2 is a possible D gene (6 bases). Germline CDR1 is MNHEY and CDR2 is SVGAGI. The CDR3 contains 14 residues. CDR3 residues: CASSYSPGGGELFF. CDR3 bases: TGTGCCAGCAGCTACTCACCCGGGGGCGGGGAGCTGTTTTTT.

The rearrangement uses TRBV19 and TRBJ1-5; 7 bases agree with TRBD1. Trimming took 7 bases from V and 3 from J; bases not matched to a gene: 9. Germline loops: CDR1 LNHDA, CDR2 SQIVND (reference sequence). The CDR3 has 15 residues. CDR3 in DNA: TGTGCCAGTAACGAACCGAGGGGGCCCAATCAGCCCCAGCATTTT. Its translation: CASNEPRGPNQPQHF.

For this clone: At the DNA level, this CDR3 is encoded by other sequences in the same sample as well. The chain combines TRBV9 with TRBJ1-2, with D unclear. Deletions cut 0 bases from V and 3 bases from J, with 3 bases between. The germline V gene has CDR1 SGDLS and CDR2 YYNGEE. CDR3 size: 12 residues. CDR3 nucleotide sequence: TGTGCCAGCAGCGTAGGTGACTATGGCTACACCTTC. Protein product: CASSVGDYGYTF. Full variable domain (outside the CDR3, taken from reference TRBV9 and TRBJ1-2): DSGVTQTPKHLITATGQRVTLRCSPRSGDLSVYWYQQSLDQGLQFLIQYYNGEERAKGNILERFSAQQFPDLHSELNLSSLELGDSALYFCASSVGDYGYTFGSGTRLTVV.

The V call is TRBV7-2, the J call TRBJ1-2; D call uncertain. Trimming removed 5 bases from V and 7 bases from J, with 14 bases in between. Germline-derived CDR1 and CDR2 are SGHTA and FQGNSA. This CDR3 is 13 amino acids long. CDR3 sequence reads: CASSLRGERGYTF. The CDR3 region has the DNA TGTGCCAGCAGCCTCCGCGGTGAACGTGGCTACACCTTC.

The CDR3 region is CASSSTARNTEAFF. CDR3 coding DNA: TGCGCCAGCAGCTCGACAGCTAGGAACACTGAAGCTTTCTTT. This chain connects TRBV5-1 to TRBJ1-1; D is perhaps TRBD1 (5 bases). V was pared by 3 bases and J by 1 base, with 10 bases between. The germline V gene has CDR1 SGHRS and CDR2 YFSETQ. The CDR3 consists of 14 residues. Variable domain in full (rest from reference TRBV5-1 and TRBJ1-1): KAGVTQTPRYLIKTRGQQVTLSCSPISGHRSVSWYQQTPGQGLQFLFEYFSETQRNKGNFPGRFSGRQFSNSRSEMNVSTLELGDSALYLCASSSTARNTEAFFGQGTRLTVV.

This clone was found once. The chain employs TRBV27 and TRBJ1-2; weak D call: TRBD1 (5 bases). Trimming cost V 7 bases and J 2 bases, with 11 bases left between them. This CDR3 spans 13 amino acids. CDR1 and CDR2 from the germline V gene are MNHEY and SMNVEV (reference sequence). The CDR3 region is CASKRGGNYGYTF. Written as DNA, the CDR3 is TGTGCCAGCAAGAGGGGAGGAAACTATGGCTACACCTTC.

The J gene is TRBJ1-1, the V gene TRBV10-3, with D possibly being TRBD1 (5 bases). V dropped 0 bases and J dropped 4 bases, with 12 bases sitting between them. The CDR3 is 15 residues long. Germline V gives CDR1 ENHRY, CDR2 SYGVKD. The CDR3 loop reads CAISESISGSTEAFF. In DNA, the CDR3 is TGTGCCATCAGTGAGTCAATTTCAGGGAGCACTGAAGCTTTCTTT.